The rows below give T cell receptor beta chains drawn from one sample of a study of OX40 agonist ivuxolimab in advanced cancers. The repertoire was sequenced with immunoSEQ multiplex PCR; TCRdb's copy has only in-frame clones and lacks some. The repertoire has some 73,000 clones, about 86% of them found once; the top ten carry about 8%. Sequenced here: CD4+ or CD8+ T cells sorted from blood, sampled in a trial of the OX40 agonist ivuxolimab. The receptors were gathered from an adult with an advanced solid tumor such as melanoma, head and neck, liver or kidney cancer. Both conserved end residues are part of each CDR3. D genes are given only for firm matches. Some rows have no size entry. The others give once, few or many, or a class for an expanded clone.

len: 13
abundance: -
j_gene: TRBJ1-1
d_gene: -
v_gene: TRBV6-4
CDR3nt: TGTGCCAGCAGTGCATGGGGGAACACTGAAGCTTTCTTT
CDR3aa: CASSAWGNTEAFF

len: 15
abundance: -
j_gene: TRBJ2-7
d_gene: -
v_gene: TRBV9
CDR3nt: TGTGCCAGCAGCGTAGCAGACAGGCGATCCTACGAGCAGTACTTC
CDR3aa: CASSVADRRSYEQYF

len: 15
abundance: -
j_gene: TRBJ2-7
d_gene: TRBD2
v_gene: TRBV7-2
CDR3nt: TGTGCCAGCAGCTTCGGCGGGGGGGGGACCTACGAGCAGTACTTC
CDR3aa: CASSFGGGGTYEQYF

len: 18
abundance: -
j_gene: TRBJ2-7
d_gene: TRBD1
v_gene: TRBV25-1
CDR3nt: TGTGCCAGCAGTGAGGCCCCGGCGAGGACAGGGGGCGTTTACGAGCAGTACTTC
CDR3aa: CASSEAPARTGGVYEQYF

len: 15
abundance: -
j_gene: TRBJ1-4
d_gene: -
v_gene: TRBV7-9
CDR3nt: TGTGCCAGCAGCCAGGGTGCCGGGGCTTCTGAAAAACTGTTTTTT
CDR3aa: CASSQGAGASEKLFF

len: 16
abundance: -
j_gene: TRBJ1-5
d_gene: -
v_gene: TRBV30
CDR3nt: TGTGCCTGGAGTTTACCGGGCCCATGGGGCAATCAGCCCCAGCATTTT
CDR3aa: CAWSLPGPWGNQPQHF

len: 17
abundance: -
j_gene: TRBJ1-5
d_gene: -
v_gene: TRBV7-2
CDR3nt: TGTGCCAGCAGCTTATTCGCCAAATCTGTAGCGTCTCAGCCCCAGCATTTT
CDR3aa: CASSLFAKSVASQPQHF

len: 14
abundance: -
j_gene: TRBJ2-3
d_gene: TRBD2
v_gene: TRBV6-5
CDR3nt: TGTGCCAGCAGTCCGCTAGCGGGAGAAAGTACGCAGTATTTT
CDR3aa: CASSPLAGESTQYF

len: 14
abundance: -
j_gene: TRBJ2-3
d_gene: -
v_gene: TRBV28
CDR3nt: TGTGCCAGCAGTGGGGACCGACCGGGGGATACGCAGTATTTT
CDR3aa: CASSGDRPGDTQYF

len: 15
abundance: once
j_gene: TRBJ2-7
d_gene: -
v_gene: TRBV6-6
CDR3nt: TGTGCCAGCAGTTCCGGAGGGCTTGGCTCCTACGAGCAGTACTTC
CDR3aa: CASSSGGLGSYEQYF

len: 14
abundance: -
j_gene: TRBJ1-2
d_gene: TRBD1
v_gene: TRBV10-3
CDR3nt: TGTGCCATCACCCGCCCCGGGACAGGGAATGGCTACACCTTC
CDR3aa: CAITRPGTGNGYTF

len: 13
abundance: -
j_gene: TRBJ2-3
d_gene: TRBD2
v_gene: TRBV9
CDR3nt: TGTGCCAGCAGCGTAGCGGTGCGGGAGACGCAGTATTTT
CDR3aa: CASSVAVRETQYF

len: 15
abundance: -
j_gene: TRBJ2-7
d_gene: -
v_gene: TRBV28
CDR3nt: TGTGCCAGCAGTCCCGCTAGCCGGAGTAGCTACGAGCAGTACTTC
CDR3aa: CASSPASRSSYEQYF

len: 14
abundance: once
j_gene: TRBJ1-5
d_gene: TRBD1
v_gene: TRBV30
CDR3nt: TGTGCCTGGAGTCGACAGGGAGGCAATCAGCCCCAGCATTTT
CDR3aa: CAWSRQGGNQPQHF

len: 15
abundance: -
j_gene: TRBJ1-1
d_gene: -
v_gene: TRBV5-1
CDR3nt: TGCGCCAGCAGCTTGGTTTCAGGGGCACAGACTGAAGCTTTCTTT
CDR3aa: CASSLVSGAQTEAFF

len: 15
abundance: -
j_gene: TRBJ2-2
d_gene: -
v_gene: TRBV9
CDR3nt: TGTGCCAGCAATCCCGGGACAAAAAACACCGGGGAGCTGTTTTTT
CDR3aa: CASNPGTKNTGELFF

len: 18
abundance: -
j_gene: TRBJ1-1
d_gene: TRBD1
v_gene: TRBV23-1
CDR3nt: TGCGCCAGCAGTCCCGTCTCCGACAGGGGCGGATTGAACACTGAAGCTTTCTTT
CDR3aa: CASSPVSDRGGLNTEAFF

len: 12
abundance: -
j_gene: TRBJ1-6
d_gene: -
v_gene: TRBV5-8
CDR3nt: TGTGCCAGCTTCGGCCTTAAGTCACCCCTCCACTTT
CDR3aa: CASFGLKSPLHF

len: 17
abundance: -
j_gene: TRBJ2-5
d_gene: TRBD2
v_gene: TRBV7-8
CDR3nt: TGTGCCAGCAGCTTAGTTGGCAGCGGGGGCAGCCAAGAGACCCAGTACTTC
CDR3aa: CASSLVGSGGSQETQYF

len: 20
abundance: once
j_gene: TRBJ1-4
d_gene: TRBD1
v_gene: TRBV7-8
CDR3nt: TGTGCCAGCAGCTCAATACAAATTCCAGGGGGTTCGAGGGGAGATGAAAAACTGTTTTTT
CDR3aa: CASSSIQIPGGSRGDEKLFF

len: 17
abundance: -
j_gene: TRBJ2-5
d_gene: -
v_gene: TRBV5-1
CDR3nt: TGCGCCAGCAGCTTGGTCCCCGGATTAATGGGCCAAGAGACCCAGTACTTC
CDR3aa: CASSLVPGLMGQETQYF

len: 14
abundance: -
j_gene: TRBJ1-1
d_gene: TRBD1
v_gene: TRBV6-5
CDR3nt: TGTGCCAGCAGTTACGGGGACAGGGCAACTGAAGCTTTCTTT
CDR3aa: CASSYGDRATEAFF

len: 15
abundance: -
j_gene: TRBJ2-3
d_gene: TRBD2
v_gene: TRBV28
CDR3nt: TGTGCCAGCAGGTTAGCGGGACCTAACACAGATACGCAGTATTTT
CDR3aa: CASRLAGPNTDTQYF

len: 12
abundance: -
j_gene: TRBJ1-1
d_gene: -
v_gene: TRBV19
CDR3nt: TGTGCCAGTAGTGTGGGGTTCACTGAAGCTTTCTTT
CDR3aa: CASSVGFTEAFF

len: 20
abundance: -
j_gene: TRBJ2-5
d_gene: TRBD2
v_gene: TRBV7-8
CDR3nt: TGTGCCAGCAGCTTAACGAGACTAGCGGGGGCTATAACGTACCAAGAGACCCAGTACTTC
CDR3aa: CASSLTRLAGAITYQETQYF

len: 16
abundance: -
j_gene: TRBJ1-5
d_gene: -
v_gene: TRBV6-1
CDR3nt: TGTGCCAGCAGTGAAGCTGGGCGAACAGGGAATCAGCCCCAGCATTTT
CDR3aa: CASSEAGRTGNQPQHF

len: 16
abundance: -
j_gene: TRBJ1-6
d_gene: TRBD1
v_gene: TRBV2
CDR3nt: TGTGCCAGCGGACGATTACCGGGGACAGGGGATTCACCCCTCCACTTT
CDR3aa: CASGRLPGTGDSPLHF

len: 13
abundance: few
j_gene: TRBJ1-6
d_gene: -
v_gene: TRBV19
CDR3nt: TGTGCCAGTAATCGGCAGGGTGAATCACCCCTCCACTTT
CDR3aa: CASNRQGESPLHF

len: 16
abundance: -
j_gene: TRBJ1-5
d_gene: -
v_gene: TRBV18
CDR3nt: TGTGCCAGCTCACCACCGTGGGACGGGAGCAATCAGCCCCAGCATTTT
CDR3aa: CASSPPWDGSNQPQHF

len: 15
abundance: -
j_gene: TRBJ2-7
d_gene: TRBD1
v_gene: TRBV10-3
CDR3nt: TGTGCCATCAGGGGGACAGGCCCCGGGCCCTACGAGCAGTACTTC
CDR3aa: CAIRGTGPGPYEQYF

len: 15
abundance: -
j_gene: TRBJ2-7
d_gene: -
v_gene: TRBV11-2
CDR3nt: TGTGCCAGCAGCGGAGTCGGGCGTAGCTCCTACGAGCAGTACTTC
CDR3aa: CASSGVGRSSYEQYF

len: 16
abundance: -
j_gene: TRBJ2-3
d_gene: TRBD2
v_gene: TRBV7-9
CDR3nt: TGTGCCAGCAGCTCCCCCAGCGGGGGGTCTATAGATACGCAGTATTTT
CDR3aa: CASSSPSGGSIDTQYF

len: 15
abundance: -
j_gene: TRBJ2-1
d_gene: -
v_gene: TRBV28
CDR3nt: TGTGCCAGCAGTTTTGAGGGTAGCGGAGGGGGTGAGCAGTTCTTC
CDR3aa: CASSFEGSGGGEQFF

len: 13
abundance: few
j_gene: TRBJ2-7
d_gene: -
v_gene: TRBV5-4
CDR3nt: TGTGCCAGCAGCTTAACCGGCACCTACGAGCAGTACTTC
CDR3aa: CASSLTGTYEQYF

len: 15
abundance: -
j_gene: TRBJ2-7
d_gene: TRBD2
v_gene: TRBV12-5
CDR3nt: TGTGCTAGTGGTTTGGATCTAGCGGGAGGGTACGAGCAGTACTTC
CDR3aa: CASGLDLAGGYEQYF

len: 14
abundance: -
j_gene: TRBJ2-1
d_gene: -
v_gene: TRBV7-3
CDR3nt: TGTGCCAGCAGCTACGGGAGTAAGTCCAATGAGCAGTTCTTC
CDR3aa: CASSYGSKSNEQFF

len: 15
abundance: -
j_gene: TRBJ2-2
d_gene: TRBD1
v_gene: TRBV5-5
CDR3nt: TGTGCCAGCAGCCTAAAGGGGGCAGGGACCGGGGAGCTGTTTTTT
CDR3aa: CASSLKGAGTGELFF

len: 15
abundance: -
j_gene: TRBJ2-1
d_gene: -
v_gene: TRBV6-5
CDR3nt: TGTGCCAGCAGTTACGGGGGGCTAGCGGAGAATGAGCAGTTCTTC
CDR3aa: CASSYGGLAENEQFF

len: 10
abundance: -
j_gene: TRBJ2-3
d_gene: -
v_gene: TRBV30
CDR3nt: TGTGCCTACTCGTATGATACGCAGTATTTT
CDR3aa: CAYSYDTQYF

len: 15
abundance: -
j_gene: TRBJ2-7
d_gene: -
v_gene: TRBV19
CDR3nt: TGTGCCAGTACCTACGTTTGGGAGAGACCCTACGAGCAGTACTTC
CDR3aa: CASTYVWERPYEQYF

len: 15
abundance: -
j_gene: TRBJ1-6
d_gene: -
v_gene: TRBV25-1
CDR3nt: TGTGCCAGCAATCGGGGCAGCTCCTATAATTCACCCCTCCACTTT
CDR3aa: CASNRGSSYNSPLHF

len: 15
abundance: -
j_gene: TRBJ1-1
d_gene: -
v_gene: TRBV28
CDR3nt: TGTGCCAGCAGCCGGACAGAGAGGCCGGGCACTGAAGCTTTCTTT
CDR3aa: CASSRTERPGTEAFF